The entry that follows covers one T cell receptor (beta chain) sequence. The V gene's germline CDR1 is DFQATT and CDR2 SNEGSKA (reference sequence). This CDR3 comprises 11 residues. V was trimmed by 3 bases and J by 15 bases, leaving 15 bases between them. The data are from a study of cytotoxic CD8 clonotypes in ibrutinib-treated CLL. Extraction of around 2 micrograms of genomic DNA from cryopreserved PBMCs supplied material for TCR beta libraries. Generated by immunoSEQ multiplex PCR, the TCRdb table keeps only in-frame clones and is missing some. The data show about 36,000 clones, 71% seen once. Sequenced material: PBMCs, taken at disease progression, from a patient treated with ibrutinib. V gene TRBV20-1 combines with J gene TRBJ2-1, with D possibly TRBD2 on 6 matching bases. The sequence was collected from a human donor with chronic lymphocytic leukemia. CDR3 coding DNA: TGCAGTGCTAGCACTAGCTCGGAGTCGTTCTTC. This translates into CSASTSSESFF.